These 8 T cell receptor beta chains originate from one sample sequenced in a study of regulatory T cells in long-lasting Graves disease. Libraries of TCR beta came from iRepertoire HTBI primers plus Arm-PCR of CDR3 regions. TCRdb fed the multiplex PCR reads into MiXCR, producing one record per CDR3 protein. The sample comprises 580,000 or so distinct CDR3 sequences, about 16% of which are singletons, and around 12% rests with the top ten. Regarding time point: newly diagnosed GD, antithyroid drugs for less than 3 months. Following extraction of RNA from PBMCs, that RNA was used to make the TCR library. These records were also assigned to another study, of T cells in Graves' hyperthyroidism and ophthalmopathy.

The starting material was peripheral blood mononuclear cells (PBMCs), obtained at new diagnosis, from a patient treated with antithyroid drugs. The receptor set was obtained from a man aged 18 to 35 with Graves disease.

This clonotype was observed many times. The V and J genes are TRBV6-1 and TRBJ1-5; TRBD1 aligns across 9 bases. Trimming removed 7 bases from V and 6 bases from J; junction bases left unmatched: 10. CDR1 and CDR2 from the germline V gene are MNHNS and SASEGT. The CDR3 totals 15 residues. In nucleotides, the CDR3 is TGTGCCAGCACCCCTGGGACAGGGCGAGTTCAGCCCCAGCATTTT. Translated, it gives CASTPGTGRVQPQHF.

The gene calls are TRBV29-1 and TRBJ1-5; no clear D. The CDR3 spans 13 residues. Between the trimmed V and J ends, which lost 6 bases and 2 bases, there was a span of 11 bases. Germline V gene lookup returns CDR1 SQVTM and CDR2 ANQGSEA. Here the CDR3 reads CSVARDRNQPQHF. The CDR3 DNA is TGCAGCGTCGCGAGAGACCGCAATCAGCCCCAGCATTTT.

In this sample, this clonotype turned up a few times. V and J are TRBV29-1 and TRBJ1-2; TRBD1 might be the D (5 bases). CDR1 is SQVTM, CDR2 ANQGSEA, per germline. V dropped 7 bases and J dropped 9 bases, with 18 bases sitting between them. CDR3 length equals 12 residues. CDR3 DNA: TGCAGCGCCACGGACAAATCTTGGCGCTACACCTTC. It translates to CSATDKSWRYTF.

The table lists this clonotype with many counts. One junction end disagrees with the germline gene, perhaps due to a read error. This rearrangement joins TRBV5-1 to TRBJ2-5, with D hard to call. CDR3 length: 15 residues. Germline assignment: CDR1 SGHRS and CDR2 YFSETQ. CDR3 DNA: TGCGCCAACAGCTCGGATAGAGGACCTCAAGAGACCCAGTACTTC. Protein: CANSSDRGPQETQYF.

This clonotype has only a few counts. The chain recombines TRBV6-2 or TRBV6-3 with TRBJ1-1; D remains unclear. Germline V CDR1 and CDR2: MNHEY, SVGEGT. V was pared by 5 bases and J by 11 bases, with 6 bases between. The CDR3 is 9 residues long. CDR3 DNA: TGTGCCAGCAGTGAAGCGGCTTTCTTT. It is translated as CASSEAAFF.

This clonotype was counted ten times or more. DNA of the CDR3: TGTGCCAGCAGCAGAAGAAGCCAGGGCCGACGGTCAACCGTCGAGCAGTACTTC. It is translated as CASSRRSQGRRSTVEQYF. The V and J genes are TRBV11-2 and TRBJ2-7, with D possibly TRBD1 on 5 matching bases. Trimming shortened V by 5 bases and J by 6 bases, and 29 bases separated the two germline ends. The CDR3 runs to 18 residues. The germline gives CDR1 SGHAT, CDR2 FQNNGV. The variable domain in full, completed from reference TRBV11-2 and TRBJ2-7, reads EAGVAQSPRYKIIEKRQSVAFWCNPISGHATLYWYQQILGQGPKLLIQFQNNGVVDDSQLPKDRFSAERLKGVDSTLKIQPAKLEDSAVYLCASSRRSQGRRSTVEQYFGPGTRLTVT.

This clonotype was found many times. The CDR3 loop is CASSRPGQGTNTEAFF. In DNA form, the CDR3 reads TGTGCCAGTAGTAGGCCTGGACAGGGAACGAACACTGAAGCTTTCTTT. The chain is built from TRBV19 and TRBJ1-1; 8 bases are a match to TRBD1. The germline CDR1 and CDR2 sequences are LNHDA and SQIVND (reference sequence). This CDR3 has 16 residues. Trimming at V came to 4 bases and at J to 1 base, leaving 8 bases not matched to a gene. Complete variable domain (other parts from reference TRBV19 and TRBJ1-1): DGGITQSPKYLFRKEGQNVTLSCEQNLNHDAMYWYRQDPGQGLRLIYYSQIVNDFQKGDIAEGYSVSREKKESFPLTVTSAQKNPTAFYLCASSRPGQGTNTEAFFGQGTRLTVV.

This clonotype was seen only a few times. The chain joins TRBV19 to TRBJ1-5, with D maybe TRBD1 (5 bases). V lost 9 bases, J lost 3 bases, and 18 bases lay in between. Germline CDR1 and CDR2: LNHDA and SQIVND (reference sequence). This CDR3 is built from 15 residues. The CDR3 DNA reads as TGTGCCAGCGGGAACCAGGGATCGGCCAATCAGCCCCAGCATTTT. It encodes CASGNQGSANQPQHF.